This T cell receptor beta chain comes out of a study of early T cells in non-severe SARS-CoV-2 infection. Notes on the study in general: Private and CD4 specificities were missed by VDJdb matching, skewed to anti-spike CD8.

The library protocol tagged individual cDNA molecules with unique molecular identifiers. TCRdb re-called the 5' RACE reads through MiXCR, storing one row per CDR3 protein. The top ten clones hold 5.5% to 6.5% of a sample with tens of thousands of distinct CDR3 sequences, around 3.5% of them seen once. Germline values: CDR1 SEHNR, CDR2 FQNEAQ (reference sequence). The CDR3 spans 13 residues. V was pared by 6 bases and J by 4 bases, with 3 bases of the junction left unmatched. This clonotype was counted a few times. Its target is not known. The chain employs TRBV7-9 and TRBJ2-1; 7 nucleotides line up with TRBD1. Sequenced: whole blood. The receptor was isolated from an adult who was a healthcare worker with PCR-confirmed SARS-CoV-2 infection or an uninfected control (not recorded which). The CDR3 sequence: CASRTGQYNEQFF. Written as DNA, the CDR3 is TGTGCCAGCAGAACGGGACAGTACAATGAGCAGTTCTTC.